These 21 T cell receptor beta chains originate from one sample sequenced in a study of memory CD4+ T cells and cytomegalovirus serostatus. The sort gate was single viable CD3+CD4+CD8-CD45RO+ cells for memory CD4+ T cells. Generated by immunoSEQ multiplex PCR, the TCRdb table keeps only in-frame clones and is missing some. The table includes over 55,000 clones, 70% to 85% detected once. Sequenced input: memory CD4+ T cells from blood. All receptors come from an adult in good health and CMV-seronegative.

CDR3 coding DNA: TGTGCCAGCAAAGAGAAGGGGTTCAATCAGCCCCAGCATTTT. Translation: CASKEKGFNQPQHF. The chain couples TRBV2 to TRBJ1-5; possible D gene TRBD1, 5 bases. The germline gives CDR1 SNHLY, CDR2 FYNNEI. Trimming cost V 7 bases and J 3 bases, with 13 bases left between them. The CDR3 sequence is 14 residues long.

The gene calls are TRBV13 and TRBJ2-2, with 8 bases matching TRBD1. Germline V CDR1 and CDR2: PRHDT, FYEKMQ (reference sequence). Germline trimming cut 4 bases from V and 5 bases from J; bases unmatched to any gene: 9. The CDR3 is 16 amino acids. CDR3 residues: CASSYSGQGSTGELFF. The CDR3 DNA sequence: TGTGCCAGCAGCTACTCTGGACAGGGCAGTACCGGGGAGCTGTTTTTT. Supplemented by reference TRBV13 and TRBJ2-2, the full variable domain reads AAGVIQSPRHLIKEKRETATLKCYPIPRHDTVYWYQQGPGQDPQFLISFYEKMQSDKGSIPDRFSAQQFSDYHSELNMSSLELGDSALYFCASSYSGQGSTGELFFGEGSRLTVL.

The CDR3 DNA follows: TGTGCCAGCAGCTTAGACCGTGGAGGAGATACGCAGTATTTT. This encodes CASSLDRGGDTQYF. V usage is TRBV11-2 and J usage is TRBJ2-3, with D possibly being TRBD2 (5 bases). CDR3 size: 14 residues. The V gene's germline CDR1 is SGHAT and CDR2 FQNNGV. V lost 0 bases and J lost 5, with 9 bases in between.

The chain links TRBV5-6 to TRBJ1-2; no reliable D call. The CDR3 contains 13 residues. With 4 bases removed from V and 4 bases from J, the gap between germline ends came to 11 bases. Germline loops: CDR1 SGHDT, CDR2 YYEEEE. This chain's CDR3 is CASSTGRAYGYTF. CDR3 sequence (DNA): TGTGCCAGCAGCACCGGACGGGCCTATGGCTACACCTTC.

Here the CDR3 DNA reads TGTGCCAGCAGTTTGCGGGGCGATCTCTACAATGAGCAGTTCTTC. Translation: CASSLRGDLYNEQFF. The rearrangement links TRBV28 to TRBJ2-1; weak D call: TRBD2 (6 bases). The CDR3 loop spans 15 amino acids. Deletions cut 3 bases from V and 3 bases from J, with 12 bases between. Germline V CDR1 and CDR2: MDHEN, SYDVKM.

This clone was counted between two and nine times. The chain has TRBV19 and TRBJ1-5; the D is unclear. Germline lookup yields CDR1 LNHDA and CDR2 SQIVND (reference sequence). The CDR3 has 15 residues. Trimming pared 2 bases from V and 4 bases from J, leaving 12 bases between. The DNA of the CDR3 is TGTGCCAGTAGTATAAAGGAGGGCAGAAATCAGCCCCAGCATTTT. This codes for CASSIKEGRNQPQHF.

V is TRBV11-3 and J is TRBJ1-2; D gene unclear. The V end was cut by 7 bases, the J end by 4 bases, with 22 bases between. CDR1 is SGHNT and CDR2 is YENEEA in the germline V gene. CDR3 size: 16 residues. CDR3 amino acids: CASTLRFPSIPYGYTF. The CDR3 DNA reads TGTGCCAGCACCCTTAGATTCCCTTCGATTCCCTATGGCTACACCTTC.

The rearrangement uses TRBV19 and TRBJ2-7, with TRBD2 matching over 11 bases. The CDR3 covers 15 residues. CDR1 and CDR2 from the germline V gene are LNHDA and SQIVND (reference sequence). V gave up 5 bases and J gave up 6 bases; unmatched junction bases: 9. This chain's CDR3 is CASSSLTSGRGEQYF. The CDR3 nucleotides are TGTGCCAGTAGTTCCCTAACTAGCGGGAGAGGCGAGCAGTACTTC.

The rearrangement links TRBV6-5 to TRBJ2-3; no reliable D call. The V and J ends lost 7 bases and 1 base respectively, with 12 bases between them. CDR1 is MNHEY and CDR2 is SVGAGI in the germline V gene. This CDR3 is 14 amino acids long. The CDR3 is CASTLTPGTDTQYF. In DNA, the CDR3 is TGTGCCAGCACCCTCACCCCCGGCACAGATACGCAGTATTTT.

V is TRBV5-1 and J is TRBJ1-2; 10 nucleotides line up with TRBD1. CDR1 is SGHRS, CDR2 YFSETQ, per germline. The J segment lost 14 bases and the V segment lost 4 bases, leaving 11 bases of the junction unmatched. The CDR3 is made up of 13 amino acids. The CDR3 spells CASSPGDRGLETF. The DNA for the CDR3 is TGCGCCAGCAGCCCCGGAGACAGGGGGCTCGAGACCTTC.

The V gene is TRBV6-1, the J gene TRBJ1-2, with 9 bases lining up with TRBD1. Germline CDR1 reads MNHNS; CDR2 reads SASEGT. The CDR3 runs to 14 residues. The trim removed 6 bases at V and 2 bases at J, leaving 4 bases unmatched. Written as DNA, the CDR3 is TGTGCCAGCAGACCGGGACAGGGAAACTATGGCTACACCTTC. This gives the protein CASRPGQGNYGYTF.

The chain has TRBV30 and TRBJ1-5; D remains unclear. The germline gives CDR1 GTSNPN, CDR2 SVGIG (reference sequence). The CDR3 extends over 13 amino acids. The germline V and J ends were trimmed by 4 bases and 0 bases, with 7 bases remaining between them. This CDR3 reads CAWNRYSNQPQHF. DNA of the CDR3: TGTGCCTGGAACAGATATAGCAATCAGCCCCAGCATTTT.

The chain has TRBV2 and TRBJ2-1, with a tentative D call TRBD1 (6 bases). The germline V gene encodes CDR1 SNHLY and CDR2 FYNNEI. The CDR3 runs to 13 residues. Trimming took off 7 bases at V and 9 bases at J, with 16 bases between the two ends. The CDR3 DNA is TGTGCCAGCACTAACAGGGAGAAGGGTGAGCAGTTCTTC. Protein: CASTNREKGEQFF.

The gene calls are TRBV5-1 and TRBJ2-1, with D unclear. The germline V and J ends were trimmed by 0 bases and 5 bases, with 6 bases remaining between them. CDR1 and CDR2 from the germline V gene are SGHRS and YFSETQ. CDR3 length: 13 amino acids. In DNA form, the CDR3 reads TGCGCCAGCAGCTTGGGACAAGACAATGAGCAGTTCTTC. Protein product: CASSLGQDNEQFF.

About this clone: The identical CDR3 is also encoded by other nucleotide sequences in the sample. The J gene is TRBJ2-5, the V gene TRBV5-1, with 7 bases aligning to TRBD2. Germline V lookup: CDR1 SGHRS, CDR2 YFSETQ. The junction had 4 bases not matched to a gene; V was cut back by 0 bases and J by 5 bases. CDR3 length: 14 amino acids. The CDR3 coding sequence is TGCGCCAGCAGCTTGGGACTAGCAGGCGAGACCCAGTACTTC. Protein: CASSLGLAGETQYF. Combining the CDR3 with reference TRBV5-1 and TRBJ2-5 gives the whole variable domain KAGVTQTPRYLIKTRGQQVTLSCSPISGHRSVSWYQQTPGQGLQFLFEYFSETQRNKGNFPGRFSGRQFSNSRSEMNVSTLELGDSALYLCASSLGLAGETQYFGPGTRLLVL.

This clone was observed a handful of times. V and J are TRBV15 and TRBJ1-5; no definite D call. Trimming removed 0 bases from V and 5 bases from J, with 5 bases in between. The CDR3 is 13 residues long. Germline assignment: CDR1 LNHNV and CDR2 YYDKDF (reference sequence). DNA for the CDR3: TGTGCCACCAGCAGAGATGTCGATCAGCCCCAGCATTTT. It yields the protein CATSRDVDQPQHF.

The rearrangement links TRBV5-5 to TRBJ2-5, with D unclear. The V end was cut by 6 bases, the J end by 3 bases, with 12 bases between. Germline V gene data show CDR1 as SGHKS and CDR2 as YYEKEE (reference sequence). The CDR3 runs 13 residues. The CDR3 coding sequence is TGTGCCAGCACTGTCCCCAACGAAGAGACCCAGTACTTC. It codes for CASTVPNEETQYF. Full variable domain (missing parts from reference TRBV5-5 and TRBJ2-5): DAGVTQSPTHLIKTRGQQVTLRCSPISGHKSVSWYQQVLGQGPQFIFQYYEKEERGRGNFPDRFSARQFPNYSSELNVNALLLGDSALYLCASTVPNEETQYFGPGTRLLVL.

V gene TRBV2 combines with J gene TRBJ1-4; D is perhaps TRBD1 (5 bases). V shed 5 bases and J shed 7 bases, with 17 bases lying between them. Germline CDR1 and CDR2: SNHLY and FYNNEI. The CDR3 has 15 residues. As DNA, the CDR3 is TGTGCCAGCAGTAGAGAGGGGCTCAGGTTTGAAAAACTGTTTTTT. It yields the protein CASSREGLRFEKLFF. The full variable domain, in which reference TRBV2 and TRBJ1-4 provide the parts outside the CDR3, is EPEVTQTPSHQVTQMGQEVILRCVPISNHLYFYWYRQILGQKVEFLVSFYNNEISEKSEIFDDQFSVERPDGSNFTLKIRSTKLEDSAMYFCASSREGLRFEKLFFGSGTQLSVL.

The V and J genes are TRBV28 and TRBJ2-5; 10 nucleotides match TRBD1. The junction had 4 bases not matched to a gene; V was cut back by 5 bases and J by 4 bases. From germline, CDR1 is MDHEN and CDR2 SYDVKM. There are 14 residues in the CDR3. Here the CDR3 DNA reads TGTGCCAGCAGTAGATGGGACAGGGGAGAGACCCAGTACTTC. Protein: CASSRWDRGETQYF.

The chain uses TRBV4-2 and TRBJ1-2; maybe TRBD1 (6 bases). The V end lost 1 base, the J end lost 6 bases, and 12 bases lay between the germline ends. Germline CDR1 LGHNA, CDR2 YNFKEQ. This CDR3 is built from 14 residues. In nucleotides, the CDR3 is TGTGCCAGCAGCCAAGTAGTGGCAGGGGATGGCTACACCTTC. This codes for CASSQVVAGDGYTF.

The rearrangement links TRBV7-2 to TRBJ2-7; D not resolved. This CDR3 is built from 13 residues. The V and J ends lost 4 bases and 4 bases respectively, with 11 bases between them. CDR1 and CDR2 from the germline V gene are SGHTA and FQGNSA. The CDR3 DNA reads TGTGCCAGCAGCTCCTCCCCGGGTTACGAGCAGTACTTC. Residues: CASSSSPGYEQYF.